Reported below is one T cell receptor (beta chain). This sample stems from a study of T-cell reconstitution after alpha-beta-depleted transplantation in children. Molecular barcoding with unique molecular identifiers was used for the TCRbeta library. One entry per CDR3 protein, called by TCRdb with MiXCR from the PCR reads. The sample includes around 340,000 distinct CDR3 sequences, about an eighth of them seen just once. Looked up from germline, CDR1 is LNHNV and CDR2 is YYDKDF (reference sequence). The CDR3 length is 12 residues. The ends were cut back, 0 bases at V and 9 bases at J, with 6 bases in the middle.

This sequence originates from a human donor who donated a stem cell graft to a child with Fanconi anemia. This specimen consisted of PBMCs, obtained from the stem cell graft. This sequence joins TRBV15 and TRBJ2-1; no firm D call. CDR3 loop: CATSRELGEQFF. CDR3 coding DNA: TGTGCCACCAGCAGAGAGTTGGGTGAGCAGTTCTTC. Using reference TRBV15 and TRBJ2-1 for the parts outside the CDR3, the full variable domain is DAMVIQNPRYQVTQFGKPVTLSCSQTLNHNVMYWYQQKSSQAPKLLFHYYDKDFNNEADTPDNFQSRRPNTSFCFLDIRSPGLGDTAMYLCATSRELGEQFFGPGTRLTVL.